The source of this T cell receptor (beta chain) is a study of cytomegalovirus exposure and HLA in healthy donors. Germline V CDR1 and CDR2: SNHLY, FYNNEI. Between the trimmed V and J ends, which lost 3 bases and 5 bases, there was a span of 19 bases. The CDR3 sequence is 16 residues long. The study, taken as a whole, reports: Presence/absence analyses took donor sequencing depth as roughly uniform. Immune exposure information comprised only CMV serostatus. Later analysis reportedly placed an Asian-associated ancestry cluster below the roughly 690-donor mean in N-insertions. Later analysis identified a missense DCLRE1C variant that was linked to TCR beta V- and J-gene trimming.

In the PCR, 60 Vbeta and 13 Jbeta primers were used. Sequencing used immunoSEQ multiplex PCR; TCRdb keeps in-frame clones, though not all of them. The repertoire holds about 130,000 clones, with around 82% as singletons. This clone was counted a few times. Its antigen remains unidentified. This sequence was found in a female donor in good health and CMV-seronegative. Sequencing was carried out using PBMCs. The chain links TRBV2 to TRBJ1-2, with D tentatively TRBD1 (6 bases). The CDR3 bases are TGTGCCAGCAGTGATATCTTGGGGGCCGGTGATTATGGCTACACCTTC. The encoded protein is CASSDILGAGDYGYTF.